This T cell receptor beta chain comes out of a study of blood T cell repertoires in COVID-19. Overall study: From the United States, Italy and Spain came samples of acute and convalescent COVID-19. From T cells, B-cell-depleted T cells, or PBMCs came the material, which was cDNA or gDNA.

Those enrolled in Seattle joined during active infection and were followed longitudinally afterward. The CDR3 covers 13 residues. CDR1 is SGHRS, CDR2 YFSETQ, per germline. Between the trimmed V and J ends, which lost 4 bases and 2 bases, there was a span of 10 bases. The authors' processing: Amplification of reference gene primers was used by the study to estimate nucleated cell counts. Some clones are missing from TCRdb's copy, which holds only in-frame ones; the method was immunoSEQ multiplex PCR. The V and J calls and clone size are taken from that table; D and trimming were inferred from the DNA. The data show 350,000 to 450,000 clones, about 91% seen once.

Sequenced input: peripheral blood. This sequence originates from a woman between 40 and 55 years old with COVID-19, enrolled during active disease. The chain joins TRBV5-1 to TRBJ2-7, with D tentatively TRBD1 (5 bases). The CDR3 is CASSVPDTYEQYF. As DNA, the CDR3 is TGCGCCAGCAGCGTCCCGGACACCTACGAGCAGTACTTC. Supplemented by reference TRBV5-1 and TRBJ2-7, the full variable domain reads KAGVTQTPRYLIKTRGQQVTLSCSPISGHRSVSWYQQTPGQGLQFLFEYFSETQRNKGNFPGRFSGRQFSNSRSEMNVSTLELGDSALYLCASSVPDTYEQYFGPGTRLTVT.